These T cell receptor beta chains were read from a single sample in a study of patients and donors after allogeneic stem cell transplantation. A single record per CDR3 protein comes from TCRdb applying MiXCR to the RT-PCR reads. The profile shows approximately 250,000 distinct CDR3 sequences, less than 15% of them singletons. Sequenced input: blood, either unsorted or a sorted T cell fraction (not recorded which). These TCRs come from a human donor who was either an allogeneic HSCT recipient or a stem cell or donor lymphocyte infusion donor (not recorded which). It is not recorded whose cells these are; they may come from a transplant donor. The CDR3 runs from the conserved cysteine through the conserved F or W. Clone size, where shown, is once, few, many, or a class for clones that have expanded.

clone_size v_call cdr3_aa
- TRBV6-5 CASSYGSRGLQETQYF
many TRBV5-6 CASSLGISGANVLTF
few TRBV7-3 CASSSTSAGELFF
many TRBV20-1 CSARSRRVNQPQHF
few TRBV27 CASSLDLRLGANVLTF
few TRBV5-1 CASFSGTRSTETQYF
many TRBV12-3/TRBV12-4 CASSFAGQSYEQYF
- TRBV2 CASSAREWADTQYF
many TRBV20-1 CSAIAGAGETQYF
few TRBV20-1 CNPQTDAGGYTF
many TRBV9 CASSVGTSGSRVYF
many TRBV5-1 CASSLGPDTEAFF
- TRBV5-1 CASSQLDRDSGNTIYF
- TRBV1 CTKRTGELFF
- TRBV2 CASSANRLAKNIQYF
many TRBV9 CASSVAASSYEQYF
- TRBV2 CASSARQGAEGYTF
few TRBV2 CASRESHAGELFF
- TRBV5-1 CASSLGQGALGDEQYF
few TRBV7-9 CASSLGGLAESYEQYF
- TRBV12-3/TRBV12-4 CASSLGRTGGPIGTGELFF
- TRBV6-5 CASSYPWPEPSYEQYF
many TRBV5-1 CASSFGDRATGELFF
few TRBV19 CASSIGLAGTGELFF
once TRBV6-1 CASNRDRAGMNTEAFF
- TRBV7-9 CASSLAATNTEAFF
many TRBV5-1 CASSQRTPSGDTQYF
- TRBV5-6 CASSLAGTYLLQFF
- TRBV20-1 CSAFGKDTEAFF
few TRBV9 CASSVRLAGGEQYF